Sequencing of this TCR beta chain was carried out in a study of monozygotic twins with inflammatory bowel disease. Study-level results: Lower sharing of clonotypes with other individuals was seen in IBD patients than in healthy twins. This was most marked in patients showing signs of disease activity.

As to this clonotype: Its cognate antigen is unknown.

The CDR3 sequence is 17 residues long. Whole blood served as the source of total RNA, and no T cell sorting took place. There were eight separate reactions per sample in which cDNA was made. TCRdb re-called the 5' RACE reads; every CDR3 protein appears as one record, without DNA. This sample's clone table lists approximately 340,000 distinct CDR3 sequences. The chain couples TRBV12-3 or TRBV12-4 to TRBJ2-7; TCRdb designates TRBD1, a call that cannot be tested without DNA. The sample taken for sequencing was blood. This receptor was obtained from a human donor with ulcerative colitis or Crohn's disease, or a healthy co-twin of an affected twin (not recorded which). The CDR3 is CASSQGQTTSFSYEQYF.